This record looks at one TCR beta chain sequence and its context. The data derive from a study of blood T cell repertoires in COVID-19. Study-level information: Some COVID-19 samples were acute and others convalescent; all came from the United States, Italy and Spain.

Germline V gene lookup returns CDR1 SEHNR and CDR2 FQNEAQ (reference sequence). J gave up 6 bases and V 1 base, and 5 bases lay outside the gene matches. This CDR3 has 15 amino acids. Libraries were prepared by immunoSEQ multiplex PCR; TCRdb keeps only in-frame clonotypes and omits some of them. The sample holds about 350,000 clones, under 95% seen once. This sequence was found in a woman younger than 30 who had recovered from COVID-19. The chain carries TRBV7-9 and TRBJ1-4; 7 bases map to TRBD1. Sequencing used peripheral blood. CDR3 loop: CASSLVGGRDEKLFF. CDR3 bases: TGTGCCAGCAGCTTAGTAGGGGGCCGGGATGAAAAACTGTTTTTT.